Following are 11 T cell receptor beta chains from one sample sequenced in a study of T-cell memory formation after mild COVID-19. TCRdb fed the 5' RACE reads into MiXCR, producing one record per CDR3 protein. The top ten hold approximately 13% of the sample, which has about half a million distinct CDR3 sequences, 15% to 20% seen once. Sequenced: PBMCs or a T cell subset sorted from them (not recorded which). All receptors derive from an adult woman who had mild COVID-19 (a few samples of this study predate the infection). Cell type and time point are not known.

The chain is built from TRBV5-1 and TRBJ1-2; 7 bases are shared with TRBD1. V trimming: 4 bases; J trimming: 3 bases; junction bases outside the gene matches: 9. CDR3 length: 15 residues. In germline, CDR1 is SGHRS, CDR2 YFSETQ. CDR3 protein: CASSPQTGTYYGYTF. The CDR3 bases are TGCGCCAGCAGCCCACAGACAGGGACCTACTATGGCTACACCTTC. Full variable domain (outside the CDR3, taken from reference TRBV5-1 and TRBJ1-2): KAGVTQTPRYLIKTRGQQVTLSCSPISGHRSVSWYQQTPGQGLQFLFEYFSETQRNKGNFPGRFSGRQFSNSRSEMNVSTLELGDSALYLCASSPQTGTYYGYTFGSGTRLTVV.

This clonotype was seen a handful of times. The chain has TRBV18 and TRBJ2-3, with D hard to call. The germline V and J ends were trimmed by 4 bases and 0 bases, with 8 bases remaining between them. CDR3 size: 14 residues. Looked up from germline, CDR1 is KGHSH and CDR2 is LQKENI. The CDR3 loop is CASSRMRSTDTQYF. As DNA, the CDR3 is TGTGCCAGCTCACGGATGAGGAGCACAGATACGCAGTATTTT.

This clonotype has a single count. The V call is TRBV7-9, the J call TRBJ1-1, with D unresolved. The CDR3 is 13 amino acids. CDR1 and CDR2 (germline): SEHNR, FQNEAQ (reference sequence). V was cut by 11 bases and J by 3 bases, with 16 bases left in between. CDR3 region: CADRDEVHTEAFF. CDR3 nucleotide sequence: TGTGCCGACCGTGACGAAGTGCACACTGAAGCTTTCTTT.

This clonotype was seen a handful of times. This rearrangement joins TRBV19 to TRBJ1-1; possibly TRBD1 for D (5 bases). V lost 8 bases, J lost 6 bases, and 13 bases lay in between. The CDR3 has 12 residues. CDR1 LNHDA and CDR2 SQIVND come from the germline V gene (reference sequence). The CDR3: CASWRGKSEAFF. The CDR3 DNA reads as TGTGCCAGTTGGAGGGGAAAATCTGAAGCTTTCTTT.

This clonotype was detected a few times. This rearrangement joins TRBV4-3 to TRBJ1-1, with D unclear. The V gene's germline CDR1 is LGHNA and CDR2 YSLEER. V lost 7 bases and J lost 0, with 9 bases in between. The CDR3 length is 13 residues. The CDR3 is CASTRHVNTEAFF. The CDR3 region has the DNA TGCGCCAGCACCCGACATGTGAACACTGAAGCTTTCTTT.

V and J are TRBV10-2 and TRBJ1-2; the D gene is possibly TRBD1 (5 bases). Germline CDR1 WSHSY, CDR2 SAAADI. The CDR3 has 13 residues. The V end was cut by 4 bases, the J end by 7 bases, with 13 bases between. The CDR3 DNA is TGCGCCAGCAGTGGGAGGGACTTGAGTGGCTACACCTTC. This sequence encodes CASSGRDLSGYTF.

This chain connects TRBV24-1 to TRBJ2-4, with D uncertain. Trimming took 4 bases from V and 1 from J, leaving 10 bases between them. This CDR3 spans 15 amino acids. Germline values: CDR1 KGHDR, CDR2 SFDVKD. The CDR3 reads CATSDGLAAKNIQYF. The CDR3 nucleotides read TGTGCCACCAGTGACGGTTTGGCGGCCAAAAACATTCAGTACTTC.

This clonotype was seen more than once but under ten times. V and J are TRBV5-1 and TRBJ1-1; tentative D call: TRBD1 (5 bases). CDR3 length: 15 residues. V was cut by 1 base and J by 1 base, with 11 bases left in between. Germline CDR1 is SGHRS and CDR2 is YFSETQ. The CDR3 is CASSLPRGPNTEAFF. In DNA form, the CDR3 reads TGCGCCAGCAGCTTGCCGAGGGGCCCGAACACTGAAGCTTTCTTT.

The rearrangement joins TRBV4-2 to TRBJ1-2, with TRBD1 matching 11 bases. The V gene end was trimmed by 4 bases and the J gene end by 7 bases; junction bases not matched to a gene: 5. CDR3 length: 14 residues. The V gene's germline CDR1 is LGHNA and CDR2 YNFKEQ. This chain's CDR3 is CASSRPGQGGGYTF. In DNA, the CDR3 is TGTGCCAGCAGCCGACCGGGACAGGGGGGTGGCTACACCTTC.

The rearrangement uses TRBV28 and TRBJ2-6; D remains unclear. The CDR3 has 16 amino acids. The ends were cut back, 3 bases at V and 1 base at J, with 10 bases in the middle. Germline CDR1 and CDR2: MDHEN and SYDVKM. The DNA of the CDR3 is TGTGCCAGCAGTTTCAGGCAACCATCTGGGGCCAACGTCCTGACTTTC. The encoded protein is CASSFRQPSGANVLTF.

In nucleotides, the CDR3 is TGTGCCAGCAGCCCCCCCAGGGGGGAGGGCACTGAAGCTTTCTTT. Its translation is CASSPPRGEGTEAFF. J is TRBJ1-1 and V is TRBV3-1, with 7 bases identical to TRBD1. The CDR3 has 15 amino acids. Germline V gene data show CDR1 as LGHDT and CDR2 as YNNKEL (reference sequence). Losses at the gene ends were 4 bases for V and 4 bases for J; bases not matched to a gene: 9.